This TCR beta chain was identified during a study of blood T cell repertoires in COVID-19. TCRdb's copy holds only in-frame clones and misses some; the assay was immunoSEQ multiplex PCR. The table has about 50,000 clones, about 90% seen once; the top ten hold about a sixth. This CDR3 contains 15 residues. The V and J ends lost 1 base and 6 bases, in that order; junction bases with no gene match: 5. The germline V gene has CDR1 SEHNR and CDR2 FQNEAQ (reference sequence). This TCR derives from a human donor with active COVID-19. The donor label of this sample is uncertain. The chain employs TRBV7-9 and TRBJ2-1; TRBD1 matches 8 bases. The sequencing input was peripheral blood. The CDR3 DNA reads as TGTGCCAGCAGCTTAGGACAGGGGACCGGCAATGAGCAGTTCTTC. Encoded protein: CASSLGQGTGNEQFF. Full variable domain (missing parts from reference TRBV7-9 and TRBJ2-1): DTGVSQNPRHKITKRGQNVTFRCDPISEHNRLYWYRQTLGQGPEFLTYFQNEAQLEKSRLLSDRFSAERPKGSFSTLEIQRTEQGDSAMYLCASSLGQGTGNEQFFGPGTRLTVL.